This is a list of T cell receptor beta chains from one sample in a study of OX40 agonist ivuxolimab in advanced cancers. Libraries were prepared by immunoSEQ multiplex PCR; TCRdb keeps only in-frame clonotypes and omits some of them. The profile shows about 48,000 clones, more than 80% of them singletons. The source material was CD4+ or CD8+ T cells sorted from blood, sampled in a trial of the OX40 agonist ivuxolimab. These receptor sequences come from an adult with an advanced solid tumor such as melanoma, head and neck, liver or kidney cancer. The CDR3 runs from the conserved cysteine through the conserved F or W. A D gene is named only where the DNA matches it firmly. Clone size is shown for a subset of rows, as once, few, many or a class of expanded clone.

d_call j_call v_call clone_size cdr3_nt cdr3_aa
. TRBJ2-5 TRBV15 once TGTGCCACCAGCAGAGATAGTTCGGGGGAGACCCAGTACTTC CATSRDSSGETQYF
TRBD1 TRBJ1-1 TRBV4-2 . TGTGCCAGCAGCCAAGGACAGGGGGGAGCGAACACTGAAGCTTTCTTT CASSQGQGGANTEAFF
. TRBJ2-3 TRBV28 . TGTGCCAGCAGCCCGAACGACATAGCAGCAGATACGCAGTATTTT CASSPNDIAADTQYF
. TRBJ1-4 TRBV27 . TGTGCCAGCAGTTTTGGAGGGTCTAATGAAAAACTGTTTTTT CASSFGGSNEKLFF
. TRBJ2-7 TRBV28 . TGTGCCACAATTTCCGGGGGCATTTACGAGCAGTACTTC CATISGGIYEQYF
. TRBJ2-7 TRBV7-9 . TGTGCCAGCAGCTTAGTTTGGGAAAGAGGCTCCTACGAGCAGTACTTC CASSLVWERGSYEQYF
. TRBJ1-1 TRBV10-3 . TGTGCCATCAGTTCCTCCGGCGACACTGAAGCTTTCTTT CAISSSGDTEAFF
TRBD1 TRBJ2-3 TRBV9 . TGTGCCAGCAGCAGACAGGACAGGTCGCTTAGCACAGATACGCAGTATTTT CASSRQDRSLSTDTQYF
. TRBJ2-1 TRBV7-3 . TGTGCCAGCAGCTTAACGGCGGCGGAGGCTCAGTTCTTC CASSLTAAEAQFF
. TRBJ2-5 TRBV6-6 . TGTGCCAGCAGTTACACGGACAGATACCAAGAGACCCAGTACTTC CASSYTDRYQETQYF
TRBD2 TRBJ2-3 TRBV7-2 . TGTGCCAGCAGCCCACAATACGGGGGGGCAGATACGCAGTATTTT CASSPQYGGADTQYF
TRBD2 TRBJ2-2 TRBV9 . TGTGCCAGCAGCGTAGGGACTAGCGGTGACACCGGGGAGCTGTTTTTT CASSVGTSGDTGELFF
. TRBJ1-4 TRBV5-1 . TGCGCCAGCAGCCTCAATTCACCTACAACTAATGAAAAACTGTTTTTT CASSLNSPTTNEKLFF
. TRBJ2-2 TRBV11-2 . TGTGCCAGCAGCCTACACCCGGGACCGGCGGCCGGGGAGCTGTTTTTT CASSLHPGPAAGELFF
. TRBJ2-7 TRBV25-1 once TGTGCCAGTACTACAGGTACGATCTACGAGCAGTACTTC CASTTGTIYEQYF
TRBD1 TRBJ2-3 TRBV4-3 . TGCGCCAGCAGCCAAGATCTTCCAGGGGGAGACACAGATACGCAGTATTTT CASSQDLPGGDTDTQYF
. TRBJ2-1 TRBV19 . TGTGCCAGTAGTATAATACCGGGACGGTACAATGAGCAGTTCTTC CASSIIPGRYNEQFF
TRBD2 TRBJ2-3 TRBV5-1 . TGCGCCAGCAGCTTTGGGCTAGCGGGAGGGACCGCCACAGATACGCAGTATTTT CASSFGLAGGTATDTQYF
. TRBJ2-7 TRBV28 . TGTGCCAGCAGTTTATACTACGAGCAGTACTTC CASSLYYEQYF
. TRBJ2-7 TRBV6-1 once TGTGCCAGCAGTCAACCCGGGGACGGAGCCTACGAGCAGTACTTC CASSQPGDGAYEQYF
. TRBJ2-7 TRBV5-5 . TGTGCCAGCAGCTTGGCCGCCTGGGGGATGCCCTACGAGCAGTACTTC CASSLAAWGMPYEQYF
TRBD1 TRBJ1-2 TRBV4-3 once TGCGCCAGCAGCCTCGGACAGGGGGAGAGCTATGGCTACACCTTC CASSLGQGESYGYTF
. TRBJ2-5 TRBV4-3 . TGCGCCAGCAGCCAAGATCGCCGGTCCCACCCGCACTTC CASSQDRRSHPHF
TRBD2 TRBJ2-1 TRBV5-4 once TGTGCCAGCAGCTTGGGACTAGCGGGGCAGAATGAGCAGTTCTTC CASSLGLAGQNEQFF
. TRBJ2-1 TRBV25-1 . TGTGCCAGCAGTGGGACAGGAGGGTCCTACAATGAGCAGTTCTTC CASSGTGGSYNEQFF
TRBD1 TRBJ1-4 TRBV5-1 once TGCGCCAGCAGCTTCACAGGGGCTAATGAAAAACTGTTTTTT CASSFTGANEKLFF
TRBD1 TRBJ1-4 TRBV7-2 few TGTGCCAGCTCAGGGACAGGGAGCAGGGAAAAACTGTTTTTT CASSGTGSREKLFF
. TRBJ1-1 TRBV11-2 once TGTGCCAGCAGCTTAGAACACACGGCGGAAGCTTTCTTT CASSLEHTAEAFF
TRBD1 TRBJ2-5 TRBV28 few TGTGCCAGCAGTTGGACAGGGGGCTACGAGACCCAGTACTTC CASSWTGGYETQYF
. TRBJ1-5 TRBV19 . TGTGCCAGTAGTACAGGGCCAAATCAGCCCCAGCATTTT CASSTGPNQPQHF
. TRBJ2-5 TRBV7-2 . TGTGCCAGCAGCTTAGACTGGACGGAAGAGACCCAGTACTTC CASSLDWTEETQYF
. TRBJ1-1 TRBV28 few TGTGCCAGCAGTACCCCCAGGGCAGGGAACACTGAAGCTTTCTTT CASSTPRAGNTEAFF
. TRBJ2-1 TRBV7-9 . TGTGCCAGCAGTCGCGCCGAGAGGGGTGAGCAGTTCTTC CASSRAERGEQFF
. TRBJ2-7 TRBV7-2 . TGTGCCAGCAGCTTAGGTGGAGGGGCTGGATACGAGCAGTACTTC CASSLGGGAGYEQYF
. TRBJ2-1 TRBV7-6 . TGTGCCAGCAGCTCGGACAGAAACAATGAGCAGTTCTTC CASSSDRNNEQFF
TRBD1 TRBJ2-7 TRBV6-6 . TGTGCCAGCACTACTTCCGCCATCAGGACAGGGGTCGAGCAGTACTTC CASTTSAIRTGVEQYF
. TRBJ2-2 TRBV6-6 . TGTGCCAGCAGTTACGAAAGGGTCACCGGGGAGCTGTTTTTT CASSYERVTGELFF
. TRBJ2-5 TRBV19 . TGTGCCAGTAGTATTGGATCCCGTCTGGAGACCCAGTACTTC CASSIGSRLETQYF
TRBD2 TRBJ2-7 TRBV6-5 . TGTGCCAGCAGTTATGTTGGAGCGGGAGGGAAAGTGGAGCAGTACTTC CASSYVGAGGKVEQYF
TRBD2 TRBJ2-1 TRBV9 . TGTGCCAGCAGCGGATATAGCGGGGGGTCCTACAATGAGCAGTTCTTC CASSGYSGGSYNEQFF